This T cell receptor (beta chain) was recovered during a study of blood T cell repertoires in COVID-19. Study at large: Sample material is recorded as cDNA or gDNA derived from T cells, B-cell-depleted T cells, or PBMCs.

The CDR3 is 16 residues long. The V segment lost 0 bases and the J segment 4 bases; nucleotides outside the gene matches: 9. CDR1 and CDR2 from the germline V gene are KGHSH and LQKENI. As handled by the study authors: By means of reference gene primer amplification, nucleated cell counts were estimated. The protocol was immunoSEQ multiplex PCR, while the TCRdb copy is restricted to in-frame clones and leaves out a portion. D and trimming come from the DNA, and the V and J calls and clone size come from that table. The sample lists about 250,000 clones, over 80% seen once, with approximately 2.4% in the top ten. Cohort placement rested on clinical history that participants reported themselves.

This clonotype originated in a woman aged 25-40 years with acute COVID-19. This chain joins TRBV18 and TRBJ2-7, with 7 positions matching TRBD1. Sequencing input: PBMCs or T cells enriched from blood (not recorded which). CDR3 nucleotide sequence: TGTGCCAGCTCACCACCGTCTTTAGGGGGCCGGTACGAGCAGTACTTC. It is translated as CASSPPSLGGRYEQYF.